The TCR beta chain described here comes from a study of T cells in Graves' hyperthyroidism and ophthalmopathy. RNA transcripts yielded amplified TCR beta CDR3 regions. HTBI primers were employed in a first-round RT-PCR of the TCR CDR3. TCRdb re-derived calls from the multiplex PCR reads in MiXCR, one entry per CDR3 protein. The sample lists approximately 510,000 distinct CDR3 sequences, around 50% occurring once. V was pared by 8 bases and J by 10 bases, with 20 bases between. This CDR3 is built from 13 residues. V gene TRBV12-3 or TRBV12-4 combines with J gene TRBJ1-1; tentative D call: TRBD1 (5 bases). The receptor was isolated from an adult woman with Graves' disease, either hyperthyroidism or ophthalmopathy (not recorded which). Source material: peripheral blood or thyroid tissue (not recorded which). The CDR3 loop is CASRRDAEARAFF. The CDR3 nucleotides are TGTGCCAGCCGTCGGGACGCTGAGGCTAGAGCTTTCTTT.